The present entry profiles one TCR beta chain with its context. The antigen is not known. The CDR3 is made up of 12 amino acids. The V gene lost 5 bases and the J gene lost 10 bases, with 11 bases spanning the gap. Germline CDR1 is SGHTA and CDR2 is FQGNSA. Sequenced by immunoSEQ multiplex PCR; TCRdb stores in-frame clones only, minus some. The sample has over 130,000 clones; more than 85% are singletons. Pooled samples include second doses given at about 4 or 12 weeks. The data are from a study of T cell responses to AZD1222 COVID-19 vaccine. Notes on the study in general: At baseline, seropositivity was found in only six or seven AZD1222 recipients.

Here the sequenced sample was peripheral blood, taken 28 days after the second AZD1222 dose. The chain carries TRBV7-2 and TRBJ1-4, with a weak D call TRBD1 (5 bases). The sequence came from an adult who received the AZD1222 COVID-19 vaccine. The CDR3 DNA sequence: TGTGCCAGCAGCCCGGGGGAGGGAAAACTGTTTTTT. It translates to CASSPGEGKLFF. Combining the CDR3 with reference TRBV7-2 and TRBJ1-4 gives the whole variable domain GAGVSQSPSNKVTEKGKDVELRCDPISGHTALYWYRQSLGQGLEFLIYFQGNSAPDKSGLPSDRFSAERTGGSVSTLTIQRTQQEDSAVYLCASSPGEGKLFFGSGTQLSVL.